This entry is about one T cell receptor beta chain. Its antigen is unidentified. There are 18 residues in the CDR3. V shed 0 bases and J shed 0 bases, with 18 bases lying between them. Germline CDR1 GTSNPN, CDR2 SVGIG (reference sequence). Sample treatment: around 19 received Ad26.COV2.S at low or high dose, single or two shots; a few received placebo; per-sample allocation not given. The investigators took samples on day 63 after the first vaccine or placebo injection. An adult donor aged 18-55 years was enrolled in Boston. The data stem from a study of Ad26.COV2.S vaccination and SARS-CoV-2 variants. General study results and limits: While placebo recipients had lower spike-specific TCR breadth, vaccine recipients had more.

Here immunoSEQ multiplex PCR was the method, and the copy in TCRdb shows in-frame clones only, minus some. Of around 420,000 clones in the sample, roughly 90% are singletons; the top ten hold 3.6%. This sequence joins TRBV30 and TRBJ1-3; D might be TRBD1 (5 bases). The TCR was taken from a person between 18 and 65 years old who received the Ad26.COV2.S COVID-19 vaccine or a placebo. Sequenced material: peripheral blood, taken in a trial of Ad26.COV2.S vaccine versus placebo. The DNA for the CDR3 is TGTGCCTGGAGTGTAGCGCTTCCGATGGGGCCCTCTGGAAACACCATATATTTT. The encoded protein is CAWSVALPMGPSGNTIYF.